This T cell receptor (beta chain) is from a study of blood T cell repertoires in COVID-19 (dated by TCRdb to 2020 to 2022). With regard to the full study: Samples covering the acute and convalescent phases of COVID-19 were provided by collaborators in the United States, Italy and Spain. The repertoires were released in a freely available public database meant as a resource for research on the immune response to SARS-CoV-2. Where available, HLA class I and class II types were obtained from metadata supplied by the sample provider rather than from assay-based typing. The prospective study material was composed of cDNA or gDNA derived from T cells, B-cell-depleted T cells, or PBMCs. Deeply sampled blood TCRbeta repertoires from subjects exposed to, actively infected with, or recovered from COVID-19 were included in the dataset. Sample metadata almost always included a de-identified subject ID, COVID-19 status, age in years and sex. Samples were obtained from the ongoing ImmuneRACE study (first 160 participants) and from about 1,300 subjects provided by 6 global collaborators.

CDR1 and CDR2 were assigned from the germline V gene as SGHAT and FQNNGV. Deletion took 3 bases off V and 1 base off J, with a span of 6 bases between the germline ends. The CDR3 contains 13 residues, cysteine and phenylalanine counted. Solely the CDR3 DNA is kept, with 39 bases framed from the first base. TCRbeta CDR3 regions were amplified from genomic DNA using the immunoSEQ Assay, a bias-controlled multiplex PCR. Per the source publication's procedure: The number of nucleated cells in each sample was estimated from the amplification of reference gene primers within the assay. To quantify the absolute abundance of each unique TCRbeta CDR3 rearrangement, sequence reads were collapsed and filtered. Productive Simpson clonality was computed per sample as the square root of Simpson's diversity index over productive rearrangements. TCRdb limited this immuneACCESS table to in-frame rearrangements with V and J called. A share of clones is missing; checked studies link under half to unresolved V genes, and the rest is unexplained. D and trimming were read from the DNA, whereas the V and J calls and clone size are those reported in that table. The sample yields over 450,000 clones; 85% to 90% were counted once. The ten top clones hold 0.9% of the sample.

One collaborating source in Seattle enrolled patients during active infection and followed them longitudinally through the course of disease. Each collaborating institution followed its own protocols to collect whole blood in K2EDTA tubes. For TCRbeta analysis, collaborators shipped samples in one of three forms: frozen whole blood, isolated PBMCs, or DNA extracted from either of those sample types. Overall study outcomes, separate from this receptor: The amount of clinical and demographic metadata varied by source and participant and was provided uncurated.

Concerning this clone itself: What antigen it recognizes has not been identified. Qualities for individual bases were not recorded, and no much larger clone is one base off.

The sequence was obtained from a man in his late teens or twenties with COVID-19, enrolled during active disease. The rearrangement joined TRBV11-2 to TRBJ1-1; a confident D gene designation cannot be given. The sequenced material came from peripheral blood. The DNA sequence follows: TGTGCCAGCAGCTTGGCCCAGAACACTGAAGCTTTCTTT. Translation gives CASSLAQNTEAFF. With the rest looked up from the reference TRBV11-2 and TRBJ1-1 genes rather than sequenced, the full variable domain is EAGVAQSPRYKIIEKRQSVAFWCNPISGHATLYWYQQILGQGPKLLIQFQNNGVVDDSQLPKDRFSAERLKGVDSTLKIQPAKLEDSAVYLCASSLAQNTEAFFGQGTRLTVV.